Listed here are 8 T cell receptor beta chains from one sample, sequenced in a study of blood T cell repertoires in COVID-19. The table came from immunoSEQ multiplex PCR; TCRdb's copy has only in-frame clones and leaves some out. The table has just over 650,000 clones, 70% to 90% seen once. The sample was peripheral blood. Source of these receptors: a woman between 18 and 30 years old with acute or convalescent COVID-19.

The chain combines TRBV2 with TRBJ2-1; D might be TRBD2 (5 bases). The CDR3 spans 11 residues. Trimming pared 8 bases from V and 8 bases from J, leaving 10 bases between. The germline CDR1 and CDR2 sequences are SNHLY and FYNNEI. CDR3 coding DNA: TGTGCCAGCTCCGCGAGGGATGAGCAGTTCTTC. This sequence encodes CASSARDEQFF.

V and J are TRBV7-2 and TRBJ1-1; D is unresolved. The CDR3 has 14 amino acids. Germline values: CDR1 SGHTA, CDR2 FQGNSA. V was clipped by 2 bases and J by 5 bases, with 12 bases between them. The chain's CDR3 is CASSLKVARTEAFF. CDR3 nucleotide sequence: TGTGCCAGCAGCTTAAAGGTGGCGAGGACTGAAGCTTTCTTT.

The rearrangement joins TRBV5-1 to TRBJ2-3; 7 bases match TRBD1. The germline CDR1 and CDR2 sequences are SGHRS and YFSETQ. The CDR3 is 14 amino acids. Losses at the gene ends were 3 bases for V and 3 bases for J; bases not matched to a gene: 4. The CDR3 DNA sequence: TGCGCCAGCAGCTCCCGACAGGGAACAGATACGCAGTATTTT. Its protein is CASSSRQGTDTQYF.

The chain employs TRBV19 and TRBJ1-5; 8 nucleotides line up with TRBD1. Germline V gene sequence: CDR1 LNHDA, CDR2 SQIVND (reference sequence). The CDR3 has 16 amino acids. Trimming removed 4 bases from V and 2 bases from J; junction bases left unmatched: 7. The CDR3 region has the DNA TGTGCCAGTAGTAGTCAGGGGGCTGGGGGCAATCAGCCCCAGCATTTT. The encoded protein is CASSSQGAGGNQPQHF.

This chain joins TRBV13 and TRBJ1-1; D gene ambiguous. Germline CDR1 and CDR2: PRHDT and FYEKMQ (reference sequence). The V gene lost 4 bases and the J gene lost 2 bases, with 11 bases spanning the gap. The length of the CDR3 is 14 residues. The CDR3 spells CASSSLTNNTEAFF. The CDR3 DNA reads TGTGCCAGCAGCTCACTGACAAATAACACTGAAGCTTTCTTT. Full variable domain (outside the CDR3, taken from reference TRBV13 and TRBJ1-1): AAGVIQSPRHLIKEKRETATLKCYPIPRHDTVYWYQQGPGQDPQFLISFYEKMQSDKGSIPDRFSAQQFSDYHSELNMSSLELGDSALYFCASSSLTNNTEAFFGQGTRLTVV.

V gene TRBV4-3 combines with J gene TRBJ1-2; no definite D call. The CDR3 has 15 residues. Between the trimmed V and J ends, which lost 0 bases and 3 bases, there was a span of 11 bases. Germline V CDR1 and CDR2: LGHNA, YSLEER. The CDR3 region has the DNA TGCGCCAGCAGCCAAGATCTTTTGGGCTACTATGGCTACACCTTC. It yields the protein CASSQDLLGYYGYTF.

The V and J genes are TRBV25-1 and TRBJ1-5, with unresolved D. Deletions cut 3 bases from V and 0 bases from J, with 3 bases between. The germline V gene has CDR1 MGHDK and CDR2 SYGVNS. The CDR3 consists of 13 residues. The CDR3 DNA follows: TGTGCCAGCAGTGATTATAGCAATCAGCCCCAGCATTTT. Amino acids: CASSDYSNQPQHF.

The chain joins TRBV27 to TRBJ1-1; 7 nucleotides line up with TRBD1. With 4 bases clipped from V and 1 base from J, the junction kept 9 bases outside the gene matches. CDR1 and CDR2 (germline): MNHEY, SMNVEV (reference sequence). This CDR3 spans 16 amino acids. CDR3 nucleotide sequence: TGTGCCAGCAGTTCGAACAGGGGAGAGACGAACACTGAAGCTTTCTTT. Translation: CASSSNRGETNTEAFF.